This is a list of T cell receptor beta chains from one sample in a study of T cell changes during pregnancy in multiple sclerosis. TCRdb's copy holds only in-frame clones and misses some; the assay was immunoSEQ multiplex PCR. This table holds over 25,000 clones, roughly nine tenths found once. The source was CD4+ T cells from peripheral blood mononuclear cells, collected in the second trimester of pregnancy. These receptors came from a female donor in good health, enrolled as a control in a pregnancy study. CDR3s include the opening cysteine and the closing phenylalanine or tryptophan. D genes are given only for firm matches. Clone sizes are given selectively: once, few, many, or a class where the clone is expanded.

D,size,V,J,DNA,CDR3
TRBD2,once,TRBV5-1,TRBJ2-5,TGCGCCAGCAGCTTAATAGCGGGGGAAGGGGAGACCCAGTACTTC,CASSLIAGEGETQYF
TRBD2,-,TRBV5-6,TRBJ2-3,TGTGCCAGCAGGCAACTAGCGGGGGGGCGTCTCGGCACAGATACGCAGTATTTT,CASRQLAGGRLGTDTQYF
-,-,TRBV7-9,TRBJ2-3,TGTGCCAGCAGCCAGGGGGAGGCAAGCACAGATACGCAGTATTTT,CASSQGEASTDTQYF
-,-,TRBV4-2,TRBJ1-4,TGTGCCAGCAGCCAAGAACCCAGGGCTAATGAAAAACTGTTTTTT,CASSQEPRANEKLFF
TRBD2,-,TRBV7-2,TRBJ2-5,TGTGCCAGCAGCTTAGCCGGGGGGAGGGAGACCCAGTACTTC,CASSLAGGRETQYF
-,-,TRBV19,TRBJ2-1,TGTGCCAGTAGTAGACCCAGCCGAGGGGGTGGCAATGAGCAGTTCTTC,CASSRPSRGGGNEQFF
TRBD1,few,TRBV27,TRBJ2-7,TGTGCCAGCAGTTTGGGACAGGGGGCCAAGCAGTACTTC,CASSLGQGAKQYF
TRBD2,-,TRBV5-1,TRBJ2-5,TGCGCCAGCAGCTTGGGGGGAGGGGTGCAAGAGACCCAGTACTTC,CASSLGGGVQETQYF
TRBD2,-,TRBV10-3,TRBJ2-6,TGTGCCATCAGTGAGCTCAGCGGGAGGGCCTCTGGGGCCAACGTCCTGACTTTC,CAISELSGRASGANVLTF
TRBD1,-,TRBV11-3,TRBJ2-4,TGTGCCAGCAGCCCGGGACAGGGTTCAGGCATTCAGTACTTC,CASSPGQGSGIQYF
-,few,TRBV18,TRBJ2-7,TGTGCCAGCTCACCGTCCAGCTACGAGCAGTACTTC,CASSPSSYEQYF
TRBD1,-,TRBV7-6,TRBJ1-5,TGTGCCAGCAGCTTAGACGACAGGGCCGGCGATCAGCCCCAGCATTTT,CASSLDDRAGDQPQHF
-,-,TRBV7-8,TRBJ2-1,TGTGCCAGCAGCCCCTCCCGGGTAGGCCCGGGCAATGAGCAGTTCTTC,CASSPSRVGPGNEQFF
-,-,TRBV2,TRBJ1-5,TGTGCCAGCAAAGGGGATTATAGCAATCAGCCCCAGCATTTT,CASKGDYSNQPQHF
-,-,TRBV10-1,TRBJ1-5,TGCGCCAGCAGGGGGAGAAGAGATGGCGATCAGCCCCAGCATTTT,CASRGRRDGDQPQHF
-,-,TRBV11-2,TRBJ2-7,TGTGCCAGCAGCTTAGTCACAGGGAGCTCCTACGAGCAGTACTTC,CASSLVTGSSYEQYF
TRBD2,-,TRBV7-2,TRBJ2-3,TGTGCCAGCAGCTTGGGACTAGCGGGGGCCGGAGATACGCAGTATTTT,CASSLGLAGAGDTQYF
-,-,TRBV7-2,TRBJ2-1,TGTGCCAGCAGCTCAGGCAGTCCTTACAATGAGCAGTTCTTC,CASSSGSPYNEQFF
-,-,TRBV19,TRBJ2-2,TGTGCCAGTAGGGGCCAGGTGAACACCGGGGAGCTGTTTTTT,CASRGQVNTGELFF
TRBD2,-,TRBV2,TRBJ2-2,TGTGCCAGCAGCCGGGGGGGGAGGGAGCTGTTTTTT,CASSRGGRELFF
-,few,TRBV28,TRBJ1-4,TGTGCCAGCAGTTTTTTTGAGGGGAGGGAAAAACTGTTTTTT,CASSFFEGREKLFF
TRBD1,-,TRBV6-5,TRBJ2-7,TGTGCCAGCAGTTACTCGCGGACAGGGGCGGCCTACGAGCAGTACTTC,CASSYSRTGAAYEQYF
-,-,TRBV5-4,TRBJ1-2,TGTGCCAGCAGCCGCGAACAGGGAATTTTATCTAACTATGGCTACACCTTC,CASSREQGILSNYGYTF
TRBD2,-,TRBV5-4,TRBJ2-2,TGTGCCAGCAGCCCGGGACTAGCAGTCGGGGAGCTGTTTTTT,CASSPGLAVGELFF
-,few,TRBV18,TRBJ1-6,TGTGCCAGCTCACATACAGATAATTCACCCCTCCACTTT,CASSHTDNSPLHF
-,-,TRBV10-3,TRBJ1-1,TGTGCCGGGGCAGGGACATTGAACACTGAAGCTTTCTTT,CAGAGTLNTEAFF
TRBD2,-,TRBV7-2,TRBJ2-5,TGTGCCAGCAGCTTACGGACTAGCGGGGGGGCCTTTGGGGAGACCCAGTACTTC,CASSLRTSGGAFGETQYF
-,-,TRBV25-1,TRBJ1-4,TGTGCCAGCACCATGGGGGGGACTCTGGAAAAACTGTTTTTT,CASTMGGTLEKLFF
-,-,TRBV2,TRBJ2-7,TGTGCCAGCAGTGACCCGACCGACAGTTGGCGGTACGAGCAGTACTTC,CASSDPTDSWRYEQYF
-,-,TRBV5-5,TRBJ2-7,TGTGCCAGCAGGCGGGACAGCCCCTACGAGCAGTACTTC,CASRRDSPYEQYF